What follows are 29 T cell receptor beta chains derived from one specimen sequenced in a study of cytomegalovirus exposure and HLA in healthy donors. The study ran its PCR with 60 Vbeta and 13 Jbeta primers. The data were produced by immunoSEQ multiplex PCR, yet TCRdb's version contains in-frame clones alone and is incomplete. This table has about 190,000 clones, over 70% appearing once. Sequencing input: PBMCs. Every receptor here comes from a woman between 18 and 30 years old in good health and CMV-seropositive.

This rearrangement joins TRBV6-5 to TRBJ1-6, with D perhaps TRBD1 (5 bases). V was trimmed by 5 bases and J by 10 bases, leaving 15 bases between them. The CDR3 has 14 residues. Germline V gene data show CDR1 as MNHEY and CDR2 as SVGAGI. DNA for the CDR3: TGTGCCAGCAGTGAAGTGGGGGGTTGGTCACCCCTCCACTTT. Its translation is CASSEVGGWSPLHF.

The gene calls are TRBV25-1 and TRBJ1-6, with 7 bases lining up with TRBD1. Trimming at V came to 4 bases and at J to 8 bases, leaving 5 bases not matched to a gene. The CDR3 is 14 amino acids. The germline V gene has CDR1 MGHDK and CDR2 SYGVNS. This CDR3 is CASSVPGGYSPLHF. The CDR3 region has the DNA TGTGCCAGCAGTGTCCCAGGGGGGTATTCACCCCTCCACTTT. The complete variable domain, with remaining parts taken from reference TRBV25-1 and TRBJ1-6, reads EADIYQTPRYLVIGTGKKITLECSQTMGHDKMYWYQQDPGMELHLIHYSYGVNSTEKGDLSSESTVSRIRTEHFPLTLESARPSHTSQYLCASSVPGGYSPLHFGNGTRLTVT.

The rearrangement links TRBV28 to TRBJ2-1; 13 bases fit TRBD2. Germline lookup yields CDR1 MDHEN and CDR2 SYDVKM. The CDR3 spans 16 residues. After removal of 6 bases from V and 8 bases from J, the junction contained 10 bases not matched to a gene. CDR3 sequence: CASRGLGLAGVHEQFF. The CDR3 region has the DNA TGTGCCAGCAGGGGACTTGGACTAGCGGGGGTACATGAGCAGTTCTTC.

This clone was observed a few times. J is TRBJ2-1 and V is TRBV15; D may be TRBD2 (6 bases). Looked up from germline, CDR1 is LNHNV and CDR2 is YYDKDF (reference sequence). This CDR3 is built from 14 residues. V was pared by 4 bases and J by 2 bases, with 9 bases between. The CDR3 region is CATSTAGPYNEQFF. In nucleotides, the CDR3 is TGTGCCACCAGCACGGCGGGACCCTACAATGAGCAGTTCTTC.

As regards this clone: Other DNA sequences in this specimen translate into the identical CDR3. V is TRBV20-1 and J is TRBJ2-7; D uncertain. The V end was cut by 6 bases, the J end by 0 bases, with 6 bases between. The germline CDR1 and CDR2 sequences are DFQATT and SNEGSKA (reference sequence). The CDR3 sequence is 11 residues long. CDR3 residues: CSARASYEQYF. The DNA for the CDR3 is TGCAGTGCCCGCGCCTCCTACGAGCAGTACTTC.

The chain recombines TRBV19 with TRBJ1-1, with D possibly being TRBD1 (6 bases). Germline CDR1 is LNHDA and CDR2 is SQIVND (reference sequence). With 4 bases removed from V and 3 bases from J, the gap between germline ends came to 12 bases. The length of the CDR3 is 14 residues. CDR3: CASSTDRLDTEAFF. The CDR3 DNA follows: TGTGCCAGTAGTACCGACAGGTTGGACACTGAAGCTTTCTTT.

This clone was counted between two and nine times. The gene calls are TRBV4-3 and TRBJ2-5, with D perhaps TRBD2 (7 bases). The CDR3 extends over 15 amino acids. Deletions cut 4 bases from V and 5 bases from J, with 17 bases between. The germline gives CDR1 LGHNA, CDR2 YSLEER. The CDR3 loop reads CASSLVGGLRETQYF. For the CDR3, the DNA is TGCGCCAGCAGCCTGGTGGGGGGGCTGAGGGAGACCCAGTACTTC.

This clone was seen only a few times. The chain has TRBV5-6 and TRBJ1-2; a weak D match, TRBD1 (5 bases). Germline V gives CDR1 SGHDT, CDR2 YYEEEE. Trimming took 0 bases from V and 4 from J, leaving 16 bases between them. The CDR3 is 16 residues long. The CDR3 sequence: CASSLEPTEGVYGYTF. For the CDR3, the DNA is TGTGCCAGCAGCTTGGAGCCAACTGAAGGGGTCTATGGCTACACCTTC. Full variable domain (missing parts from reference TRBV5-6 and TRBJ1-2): DAGVTQSPTHLIKTRGQQVTLRCSPKSGHDTVSWYQQALGQGPQFIFQYYEEEERQRGNFPDRFSGHQFPNYSSELNVNALLLGDSALYLCASSLEPTEGVYGYTFGSGTRLTVV.

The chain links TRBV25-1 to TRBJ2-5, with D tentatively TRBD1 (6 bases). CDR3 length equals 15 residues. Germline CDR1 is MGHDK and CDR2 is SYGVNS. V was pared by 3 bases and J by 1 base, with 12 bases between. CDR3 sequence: CASSDPRTVQETQYF. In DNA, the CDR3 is TGTGCCAGCAGTGACCCCCGGACAGTCCAAGAGACCCAGTACTTC. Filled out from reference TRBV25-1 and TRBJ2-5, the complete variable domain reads EADIYQTPRYLVIGTGKKITLECSQTMGHDKMYWYQQDPGMELHLIHYSYGVNSTEKGDLSSESTVSRIRTEHFPLTLESARPSHTSQYLCASSDPRTVQETQYFGPGTRLLVL.

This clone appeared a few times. In nucleotides, the CDR3 is TGTGCCAGCAGCTTGGTGACGGGGAGGATCGGAAAGACCCAGTACTTC. It yields the protein CASSLVTGRIGKTQYF. The chain combines TRBV5-4 with TRBJ2-5; tentative D call: TRBD2 (6 bases). Germline CDR1 SGHNT, CDR2 YYREEE (reference sequence). V was cut by 0 bases and J by 6 bases, with 18 bases left in between. The CDR3 consists of 16 residues.

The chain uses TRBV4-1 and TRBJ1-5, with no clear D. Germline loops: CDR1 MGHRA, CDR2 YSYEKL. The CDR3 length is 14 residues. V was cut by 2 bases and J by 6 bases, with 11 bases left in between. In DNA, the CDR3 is TGCGCCAGCAGCCAACACGGTTTCGGTCAGCCCCAGCATTTT. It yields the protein CASSQHGFGQPQHF.

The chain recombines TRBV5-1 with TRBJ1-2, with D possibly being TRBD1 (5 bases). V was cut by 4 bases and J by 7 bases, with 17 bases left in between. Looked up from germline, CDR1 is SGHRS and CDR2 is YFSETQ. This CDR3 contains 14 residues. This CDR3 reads CASSGTGRGIGYTF. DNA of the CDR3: TGCGCCAGCAGCGGTACGGGACGGGGGATTGGCTACACCTTC.

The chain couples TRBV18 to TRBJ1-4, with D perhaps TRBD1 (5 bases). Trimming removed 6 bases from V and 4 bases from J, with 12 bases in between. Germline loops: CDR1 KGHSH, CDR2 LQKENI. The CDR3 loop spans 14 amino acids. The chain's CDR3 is CASSSRQHNEKLFF. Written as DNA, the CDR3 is TGTGCCAGCTCTTCACGACAGCATAATGAAAAACTGTTTTTT.

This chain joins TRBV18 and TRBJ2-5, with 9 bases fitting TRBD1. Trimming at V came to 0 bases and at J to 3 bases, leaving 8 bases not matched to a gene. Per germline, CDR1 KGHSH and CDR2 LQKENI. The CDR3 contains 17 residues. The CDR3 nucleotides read TGTGCCAGCTCACCACCAGTTGGGACAGGGAGGGAAGAGACCCAGTACTTC. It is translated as CASSPPVGTGREETQYF.

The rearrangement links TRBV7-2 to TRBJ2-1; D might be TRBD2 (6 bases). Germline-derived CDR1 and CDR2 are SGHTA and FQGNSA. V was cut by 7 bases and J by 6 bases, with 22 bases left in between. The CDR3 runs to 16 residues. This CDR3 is CASTGSSSGPFNEQFF. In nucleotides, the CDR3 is TGTGCCAGCACCGGGAGCAGTAGCGGTCCTTTCAATGAGCAGTTCTTC.

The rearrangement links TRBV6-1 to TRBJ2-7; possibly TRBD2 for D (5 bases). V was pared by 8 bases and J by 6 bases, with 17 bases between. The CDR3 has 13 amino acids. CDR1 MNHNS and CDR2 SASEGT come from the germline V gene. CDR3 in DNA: TGTGCCAGCTGGTCGACGGGATCTGTCGAGCAGTACGTC. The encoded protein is CASWSTGSVEQYV.

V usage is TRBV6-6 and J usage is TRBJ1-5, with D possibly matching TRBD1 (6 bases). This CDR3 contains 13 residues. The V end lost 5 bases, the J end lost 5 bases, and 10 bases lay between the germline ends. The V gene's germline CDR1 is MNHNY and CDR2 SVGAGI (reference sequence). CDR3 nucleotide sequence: TGTGCCAGCAGTCAGGGGTTGTATCAGCCCCAGCATTTT. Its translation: CASSQGLYQPQHF.

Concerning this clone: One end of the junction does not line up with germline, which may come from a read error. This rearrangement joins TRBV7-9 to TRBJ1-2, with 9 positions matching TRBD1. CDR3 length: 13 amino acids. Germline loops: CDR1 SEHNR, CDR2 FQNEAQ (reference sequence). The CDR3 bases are TGTTCCAGCAGCGGAACAGGGGGCAGGGGCTACACCTTC. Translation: CSSSGTGGRGYTF. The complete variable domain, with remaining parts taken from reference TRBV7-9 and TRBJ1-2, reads DTGVSQNPRHKITKRGQNVTFRCDPISEHNRLYWYRQTLGQGPEFLTYFQNEAQLEKSRLLSDRFSAERPKGSFSTLEIQRTEQGDSAMYLCSSSGTGGRGYTFGSGTRLTVV.

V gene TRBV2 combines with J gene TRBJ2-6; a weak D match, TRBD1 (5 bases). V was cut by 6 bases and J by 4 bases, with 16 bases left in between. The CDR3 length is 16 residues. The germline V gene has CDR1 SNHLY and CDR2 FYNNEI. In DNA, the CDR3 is TGTGCCAGCAGAGACAGAGCCCCCTTAGGGGCCAACGTCCTGACTTTC. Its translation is CASRDRAPLGANVLTF.

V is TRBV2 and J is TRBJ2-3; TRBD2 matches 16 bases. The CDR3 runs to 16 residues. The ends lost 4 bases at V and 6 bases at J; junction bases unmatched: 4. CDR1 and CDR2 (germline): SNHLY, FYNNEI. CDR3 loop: CASSAGLAGGRDTQYF. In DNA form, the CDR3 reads TGTGCCAGCAGTGCGGGACTAGCGGGGGGGCGGGATACGCAGTATTTT. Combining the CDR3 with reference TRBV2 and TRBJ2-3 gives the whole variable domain EPEVTQTPSHQVTQMGQEVILRCVPISNHLYFYWYRQILGQKVEFLVSFYNNEISEKSEIFDDQFSVERPDGSNFTLKIRSTKLEDSAMYFCASSAGLAGGRDTQYFGPGTRLTVL.

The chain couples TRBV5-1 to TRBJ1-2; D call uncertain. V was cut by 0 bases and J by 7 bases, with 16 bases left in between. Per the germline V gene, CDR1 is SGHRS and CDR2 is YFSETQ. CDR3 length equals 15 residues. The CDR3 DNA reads TGCGCCAGCAGCTTGGCGGGAAACGACGGCCCTGGCTACACCTTC. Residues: CASSLAGNDGPGYTF.

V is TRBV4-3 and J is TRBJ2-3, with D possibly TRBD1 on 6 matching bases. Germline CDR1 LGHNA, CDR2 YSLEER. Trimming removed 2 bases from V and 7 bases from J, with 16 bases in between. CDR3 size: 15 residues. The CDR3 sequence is CASSQTPPTGHTQYF. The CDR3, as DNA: TGCGCCAGCAGCCAAACCCCTCCGACAGGACATACGCAGTATTTT.

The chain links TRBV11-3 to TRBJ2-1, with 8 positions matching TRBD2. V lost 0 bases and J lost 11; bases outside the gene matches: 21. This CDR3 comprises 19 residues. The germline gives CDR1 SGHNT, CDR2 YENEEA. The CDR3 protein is CASSLDSFRTGGPMTKQFF. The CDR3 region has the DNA TGTGCCAGCAGCTTAGACTCCTTTAGGACGGGGGGGCCGATGACGAAGCAGTTCTTC.

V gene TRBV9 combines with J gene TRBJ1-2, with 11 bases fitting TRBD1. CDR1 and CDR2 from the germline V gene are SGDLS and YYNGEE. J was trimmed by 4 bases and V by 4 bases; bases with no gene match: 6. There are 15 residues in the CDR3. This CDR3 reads CASSPRTGGAYGYTF. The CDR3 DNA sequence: TGTGCCAGCAGCCCCCGGACAGGGGGCGCCTATGGCTACACCTTC.

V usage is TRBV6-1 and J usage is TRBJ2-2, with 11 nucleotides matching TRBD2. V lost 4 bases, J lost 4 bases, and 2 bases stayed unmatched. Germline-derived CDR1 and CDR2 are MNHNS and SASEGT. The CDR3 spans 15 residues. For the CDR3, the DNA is TGTGCCAGCAGTGGGCTAGCGGGGGGCACCGGGGAGCTGTTTTTT. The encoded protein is CASSGLAGGTGELFF.

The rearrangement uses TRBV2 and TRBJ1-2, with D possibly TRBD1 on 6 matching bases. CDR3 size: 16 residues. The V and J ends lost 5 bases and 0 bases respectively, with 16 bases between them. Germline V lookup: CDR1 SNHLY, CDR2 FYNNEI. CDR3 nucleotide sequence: TGTGCCAGCAGTAAACCCGGGACACCGACTAACTATGGCTACACCTTC. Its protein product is CASSKPGTPTNYGYTF. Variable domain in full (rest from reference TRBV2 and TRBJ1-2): EPEVTQTPSHQVTQMGQEVILRCVPISNHLYFYWYRQILGQKVEFLVSFYNNEISEKSEIFDDQFSVERPDGSNFTLKIRSTKLEDSAMYFCASSKPGTPTNYGYTFGSGTRLTVV.

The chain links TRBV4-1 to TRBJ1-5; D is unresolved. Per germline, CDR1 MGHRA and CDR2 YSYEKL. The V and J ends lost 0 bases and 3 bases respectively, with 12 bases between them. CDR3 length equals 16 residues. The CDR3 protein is CASSQEGTAFNQPQHF. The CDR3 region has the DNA TGCGCCAGCAGCCAAGAAGGAACAGCTTTCAATCAGCCCCAGCATTTT.

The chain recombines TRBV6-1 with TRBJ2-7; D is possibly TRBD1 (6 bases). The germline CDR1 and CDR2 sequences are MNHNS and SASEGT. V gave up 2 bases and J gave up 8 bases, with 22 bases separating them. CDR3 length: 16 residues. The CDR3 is CASSEWAGAGDYKQYV. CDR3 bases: TGTGCCAGCAGTGAATGGGCCGGGGCAGGGGATTACAAGCAGTACGTC.

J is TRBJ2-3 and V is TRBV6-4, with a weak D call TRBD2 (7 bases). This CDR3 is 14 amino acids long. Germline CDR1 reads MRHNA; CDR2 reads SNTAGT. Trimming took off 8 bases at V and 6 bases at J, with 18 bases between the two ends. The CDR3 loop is CASASGAGGDTQYF. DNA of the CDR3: TGTGCCAGCGCCTCGGGGGCCGGGGGGGATACGCAGTATTTT.